The next 20 T cell receptor beta chains were all read from a single sample in a study of blood T cell repertoires in COVID-19. TCRdb's table, derived via immunoSEQ multiplex PCR, lists solely in-frame clones and lacks some. The sample yields about 170,000 clones, 79% seen once. The sample taken for sequencing was PBMCs or T cells enriched from blood (not recorded which). Receptors originate from a woman between 70 and 85 years old in a cohort exposed to, infected with or recovered from COVID-19 (not recorded which).

The chain has TRBV7-6 and TRBJ2-1, with TRBD1 matching over 9 bases. Germline CDR1 is SGHVS and CDR2 is FNYEAQ. The CDR3 has 14 amino acids. V was clipped by 5 bases and J by 7 bases; unmatched bases: 6. The CDR3 loop is CASSLGQGRNEQFF. The CDR3 region has the DNA TGTGCCAGCAGCCTTGGACAGGGGAGGAATGAGCAGTTCTTC.

This sequence joins TRBV7-3 and TRBJ1-1, with D possibly being TRBD1 (6 bases). Trimming removed 0 bases from V and 2 bases from J, with 16 bases in between. This CDR3 has 17 residues. The germline gives CDR1 SGHTA, CDR2 FQGTGA. The CDR3 DNA reads as TGTGCCAGCAGCTTAACGAGTGCAGGGGCCCCAAACACTGAAGCTTTCTTT. This encodes CASSLTSAGAPNTEAFF.

The genes are TRBV7-9 and TRBJ1-1; the match to TRBD1 covers 7 bases. This CDR3 has 13 amino acids. Per germline, CDR1 SEHNR and CDR2 FQNEAQ (reference sequence). Trimming took 5 bases from V and 11 from J; bases not matched to a gene: 11. The CDR3 DNA reads as TGTGCCAGCAGCCTTGGGGACAGCAGGATGGCTTTCTTT. It specifies CASSLGDSRMAFF.

The V gene is TRBV11-1, the J gene TRBJ2-3; TRBD2 matches 14 bases. CDR3 size: 16 residues. Trimming removed 4 bases from V and 7 bases from J; junction bases left unmatched: 7. The germline CDR1 and CDR2 sequences are SGHAT and FQDESV (reference sequence). This CDR3 is CASSSMTSGREYTQYF. CDR3 sequence (DNA): TGTGCCAGCAGCTCCATGACTAGCGGGAGGGAATATACGCAGTATTTT. Complete variable domain (other parts from reference TRBV11-1 and TRBJ2-3): EAEVAQSPRYKITEKSQAVAFWCDPISGHATLYWYRQILGQGPELLVQFQDESVVDDSQLPKDRFSAERLKGVDSTLKIQPAELGDSAMYLCASSSMTSGREYTQYFGPGTRLTVL.

CDR3 protein: CASSITTDTYGYTF. The DNA for the CDR3 is TGTGCCAGTAGTATTACCACAGACACTTATGGCTACACCTTC. The chain is built from TRBV19 and TRBJ1-2; D remains ambiguous. Germline CDR1 is LNHDA and CDR2 is SQIVND (reference sequence). This CDR3 is built from 14 residues. The germline V and J ends were trimmed by 3 bases and 5 bases, with 13 bases remaining between them.

V gene TRBV6-1 combines with J gene TRBJ1-5; D is uncertain. Trimming pared 2 bases from V and 5 bases from J, leaving 16 bases between. The CDR3 spans 16 residues. In germline, CDR1 is MNHNS, CDR2 SASEGT. The CDR3 here is CASSELGTETHQPQHF. CDR3 nucleotide sequence: TGTGCCAGCAGTGAATTGGGCACTGAAACTCATCAGCCCCAGCATTTT.

The J gene is TRBJ2-7, the V gene TRBV20-1, with TRBD2 as a possible D gene (5 bases). V dropped 3 bases and J dropped 5 bases, with 8 bases sitting between them. Germline V CDR1 and CDR2: DFQATT, SNEGSKA (reference sequence). This CDR3 has 11 residues. CDR3 in amino acids: CSASGNNEQYF. DNA for the CDR3: TGCAGTGCTAGCGGGAACAACGAGCAGTACTTC.

The chain recombines TRBV10-3 with TRBJ1-4; TRBD1 aligns across 12 bases. The germline gives CDR1 ENHRY, CDR2 SYGVKD. CDR3 length: 14 residues. V lost 6 bases and J lost 7; bases outside the gene matches: 3. The CDR3 here is CAISGTGGFEKLFF. The CDR3 DNA follows: TGTGCCATCAGCGGGACAGGGGGCTTTGAAAAACTGTTTTTT.

The V call is TRBV3-1 (or the pseudogene TRBV3-2), the J call TRBJ1-1; weak D call: TRBD1 (6 bases). With 3 bases removed from V and 1 base from J, the gap between germline ends came to 12 bases. This CDR3 is 15 amino acids long. Germline V CDR1 and CDR2: LGHDT, YNNKEL (reference sequence). CDR3 bases: TGTGCCAGCAGCCAGAGTGACAGGACGAACACTGAAGCTTTCTTT. Its protein product is CASSQSDRTNTEAFF.

CDR3 amino acids: CASSPSSGGTEAFF. As DNA, the CDR3 is TGTGCCAGCAGCCCATCCTCAGGGGGAACTGAAGCTTTCTTT. The rearrangement uses TRBV7-3 and TRBJ1-1, with TRBD1 matching 7 bases. The V segment lost 5 bases and the J segment 5 bases; nucleotides outside the gene matches: 8. Looked up from germline, CDR1 is SGHTA and CDR2 is FQGTGA. The CDR3 is made up of 14 amino acids. The full variable domain, its missing parts supplied by reference TRBV7-3 and TRBJ1-1, is GAGVSQTPSNKVTEKGKYVELRCDPISGHTALYWYRQSLGQGPEFLIYFQGTGAADDSGLPNDRFFAVRPEGSVSTLKIQRTERGDSAVYLCASSPSSGGTEAFFGQGTRLTVV.

The chain recombines TRBV28 with TRBJ2-3; D unresolved. The CDR3 loop spans 15 amino acids. Germline V gene data show CDR1 as MDHEN and CDR2 as SYDVKM. Trimming removed 3 bases from V and 2 bases from J, with 12 bases in between. The chain's CDR3 is CASSFVGPPTDTQYF. CDR3 DNA: TGTGCCAGCAGTTTCGTGGGCCCACCCACAGATACGCAGTATTTT. Variable domain in full (rest from reference TRBV28 and TRBJ2-3): DVKVTQSSRYLVKRTGEKVFLECVQDMDHENMFWYRQDPGLGLRLIYFSYDVKMKEKGDIPEGYSVSREKKERFSLILESASTNQTSMYLCASSFVGPPTDTQYFGPGTRLTVL.

The chain couples TRBV5-1 to TRBJ2-3; the D is unclear. This CDR3 has 14 amino acids. V lost 7 bases and J lost 1, with 13 bases in between. The germline CDR1 and CDR2 sequences are SGHRS and YFSETQ. The CDR3 protein is CASCPVDCTDTQYF. CDR3 DNA: TGCGCCAGCTGTCCTGTAGACTGCACAGATACGCAGTATTTT. Full variable domain (rest looked up from reference TRBV5-1 and TRBJ2-3): KAGVTQTPRYLIKTRGQQVTLSCSPISGHRSVSWYQQTPGQGLQFLFEYFSETQRNKGNFPGRFSGRQFSNSRSEMNVSTLELGDSALYLCASCPVDCTDTQYFGPGTRLTVL.

CDR3 in DNA: TGCGCCAGCAGCTTGGGACCTCCTAGCGGGAGAACCTCCTACGAGCAGTACTTC. It encodes CASSLGPPSGRTSYEQYF. The chain has TRBV5-1 and TRBJ2-7; 10 positions agree with TRBD2. CDR3 length: 18 amino acids. With 0 bases clipped from V and 0 bases from J, the junction kept 9 bases outside the gene matches. Germline assignment: CDR1 SGHRS and CDR2 YFSETQ.

This clone was recorded many times. The chain uses TRBV20-1 and TRBJ2-1; D is undetermined. The V gene's germline CDR1 is DFQATT and CDR2 SNEGSKA (reference sequence). The CDR3 has 10 residues. V was trimmed by 7 bases and J by 6 bases, leaving 7 bases between them. The CDR3 reads CSVSFNEQFF. In nucleotides, the CDR3 is TGCAGTGTTTCGTTCAATGAGCAGTTCTTC.

The chain combines TRBV10-3 with TRBJ2-7, with 7 bases identical to TRBD2. Germline trimming cut 6 bases from V and 0 bases from J; bases unmatched to any gene: 11. CDR1 and CDR2 from the germline V gene are ENHRY and SYGVKD. This CDR3 has 16 amino acids. CDR3 in DNA: TGTGCCATCAGCCCTTGGGAATCGGGAGGCTCCTACGAGCAGTACTTC. It translates to CAISPWESGGSYEQYF.

This chain uses TRBV18 with TRBJ1-2, with unresolved D. The CDR3 spans 15 residues. The V end was cut by 0 bases, the J end by 2 bases, with 10 bases between. CDR1 is KGHSH, CDR2 LQKENI, per germline. The CDR3 nucleotides read TGTGCCAGCTCACCACCTTACACCTCCAACTATGGCTACACCTTC. Its translation is CASSPPYTSNYGYTF.

The V call is TRBV28, the J call TRBJ2-7; 8 bases align to TRBD1. This CDR3 comprises 15 residues. Trimming cost V 5 bases and J 1 base; bases outside gene matches: 7. Germline CDR1 reads MDHEN; CDR2 reads SYDVKM. CDR3 residues: CASSTTGTGSYEQYF. CDR3 in DNA: TGTGCCAGCAGTACAACCGGGACAGGTTCCTACGAGCAGTACTTC.

This clone appeared once. The chain has TRBV19 and TRBJ2-7, with TRBD2 as a possible D gene (6 bases). CDR1 and CDR2 (germline): LNHDA, SQIVND (reference sequence). The CDR3 has 16 residues. The V end lost 4 bases, the J end lost 0 bases, and 16 bases lay between the germline ends. The CDR3 region is CASSSPSAASSYEQYF. The CDR3 coding sequence is TGTGCCAGTAGTAGTCCTAGCGCCGCCAGCTCCTACGAGCAGTACTTC.

This clone showed up just a few times. V gene TRBV7-8 combines with J gene TRBJ2-2; 7 positions match TRBD2. Trimming took 8 bases from V and 4 from J; bases not matched to a gene: 16. In germline, CDR1 is SGHVS, CDR2 FQNEAQ. This CDR3 has 17 amino acids. CDR3 bases: TGTGCCAGCGCTACGTTAGCGGGCCCGGGGTTCACCGGGGAGCTGTTTTTT. Its translation: CASATLAGPGFTGELFF.

Worth noting for this clone: The same CDR3 also results from other DNA sequences found in this sample. The chain carries TRBV27 and TRBJ2-7; D may be TRBD1 (7 bases). The V end was cut by 2 bases, the J end by 3 bases, with 11 bases between. The CDR3 contains 14 residues. Looked up from germline, CDR1 is MNHEY and CDR2 is SMNVEV (reference sequence). CDR3 DNA sequence: TGTGCCAGCAGTTTACGTCAGGGGGGCTACGAGCAGTACTTC. Its translation: CASSLRQGGYEQYF.